These 27 T cell receptor beta chains were sequenced from one sample in a study of vaccination and CD4 T cells after COVID-19. The Oncomine TCR Beta short-read assay was what sequenced the DNA obtained from cultured CD4+ T cells. TCRdb re-called the PCR reads with MiXCR, one entry per CDR3 protein. In the table there are over 20,000 distinct CDR3 sequences, around 43% of which are singletons. These receptors have no identified antigens. Treatment of the sample: roughly 10-day PBMC culture with coronavirus spike peptide pools or control peptides (ViraFEST assay). The input for sequencing was CD4+ T cells from blood, cultured in vitro, taken before SARS-CoV-2 vaccination. The source is a human donor who received a COVID-19 vaccine.

This chain uses TRBV7-9 with TRBJ1-2, with D tentatively TRBD1 (6 bases). The CDR3 contains 15 residues. The V and J ends lost 5 bases and 7 bases respectively, with 20 bases between them. Per the germline V gene, CDR1 is SEHNR and CDR2 is FQNEAQ (reference sequence). The CDR3 region has the DNA TGTGCCAGCAGCATCCCGGCACAGGGAACCGCTGGCTACACCTTC. Amino acids: CASSIPAQGTAGYTF.

The V and J genes are TRBV27 and TRBJ2-2, with 12 bases identical to TRBD2. This CDR3 has 15 amino acids. The junction had 4 bases not matched to a gene; V was cut back by 6 bases and J by 5 bases. Germline lookup yields CDR1 MNHEY and CDR2 SMNVEV (reference sequence). The CDR3 sequence: CASRRLAGATGELFF. CDR3 sequence (DNA): TGTGCCAGCAGAAGACTAGCGGGGGCTACCGGGGAGCTGTTTTTT.

A few counts support this clonotype. The chain carries TRBV2 and TRBJ1-2, with TRBD1 as a possible D gene (5 bases). This CDR3 spans 16 amino acids. V was cut by 6 bases and J by 3 bases, with 20 bases left in between. Germline values: CDR1 SNHLY, CDR2 FYNNEI. CDR3 nucleotide sequence: TGTGCCAGCAGCCCAGGGAAGCTACGAAACTACTATGGCTACACCTTC. This codes for CASSPGKLRNYYGYTF.

The chain combines TRBV20-1 with TRBJ1-2; unclear D gene. CDR3 size: 19 residues. CDR1 and CDR2 (germline): DFQATT, SNEGSKA (reference sequence). The V end was cut by 0 bases, the J end by 0 bases, with 23 bases between. The CDR3 nucleotides are TGCAGTGCTAGAGATCAATATTCTTTTAGGCAGAGGACTAACTATGGCTACACCTTC. This translates into CSARDQYSFRQRTNYGYTF.

The chain links TRBV6-1 to TRBJ2-7; D is unclear. Trimming removed 6 bases from V and 2 bases from J, with 11 bases in between. Germline V CDR1 and CDR2: MNHNS, SASEGT. This CDR3 spans 13 amino acids. CDR3 in amino acids: CASRQATTYEQYF. CDR3 coding DNA: TGTGCCAGCAGACAAGCTACGACCTACGAGCAGTACTTC.

V and J are TRBV30 and TRBJ2-5; TRBD1 agrees at 7 bases. Germline lookup yields CDR1 GTSNPN and CDR2 SVGIG (reference sequence). The CDR3 consists of 14 residues. The V and J ends lost 2 bases and 5 bases, in that order; junction bases with no gene match: 8. The chain's CDR3 is CAWSLSGGRETQYF. The CDR3, as DNA: TGTGCCTGGAGTTTATCAGGGGGACGGGAGACCCAGTACTTC.

This sequence joins TRBV5-6 and TRBJ2-5; D not resolved. Germline values: CDR1 SGHDT, CDR2 YYEEEE. The CDR3 sequence is 15 residues long. Trimming pared 3 bases from V and 5 bases from J, leaving 17 bases between. CDR3 coding DNA: TGTGCCAGCAGCTCCCAGTTATTACCTTCGGAGACCCAGTACTTC. Translating gives CASSSQLLPSETQYF.

The chain recombines TRBV6-1 with TRBJ2-2; 12 bases are shared with TRBD2. Germline CDR1 MNHNS, CDR2 SASEGT. V lost 6 bases to trimming and J lost 3 bases; unmatched junction nucleotides: 17. The CDR3 has 20 residues. In DNA, the CDR3 is TGTGCCAGCAGCTCCAGGGGACTAGCGGGCCGAATCGGGGACACCGGGGAGCTGTTTTTT. Translating gives CASSSRGLAGRIGDTGELFF.

J is TRBJ1-6 and V is TRBV2; D gene unclear. Trimming left V 5 bases short and J 5 bases short, with 10 bases between. This CDR3 has 14 amino acids. Germline V gives CDR1 SNHLY, CDR2 FYNNEI. In DNA, the CDR3 is TGTGCCAGCAGTTTACGAGTGGATAATTCACCCCTCCACTTT. Translated, it gives CASSLRVDNSPLHF.

This clonotype is classed as medium-sized. The chain uses TRBV24-1 and TRBJ2-1; unclear D gene. V dropped 4 bases and J dropped 9 bases, with 12 bases sitting between them. The CDR3 has 13 amino acids. Germline V gene lookup returns CDR1 KGHDR and CDR2 SFDVKD. The CDR3 region has the DNA TGTGCCACCAGTGACCCCGGACGGCTTGAGCAGTTCTTC. Translating it yields CATSDPGRLEQFF.

The chain employs TRBV5-1 and TRBJ2-5, with 11 bases identical to TRBD2. Trimming took 4 bases from V and 2 from J; bases not matched to a gene: 10. Germline V gene lookup returns CDR1 SGHRS and CDR2 YFSETQ. The CDR3 has 17 amino acids. As DNA, the CDR3 is TGCGCCAGCAGCCCCTTAGCGGGGGGGAACCGGCAAGAGACCCAGTACTTC. Its protein is CASSPLAGGNRQETQYF.

The chain couples TRBV7-9 to TRBJ2-5; D call uncertain. V was trimmed by 3 bases and J by 4 bases, leaving 12 bases between them. The germline V gene encodes CDR1 SEHNR and CDR2 FQNEAQ (reference sequence). The CDR3 loop spans 14 amino acids. CDR3 nucleotides: TGTGCCAGCAGCTTGGGTTTGGTGTTAGAGACCCAGTACTTC. This sequence encodes CASSLGLVLETQYF.

The V and J genes are TRBV19 and TRBJ1-5; TRBD1 matches 8 bases. Germline V lookup: CDR1 LNHDA, CDR2 SQIVND (reference sequence). This CDR3 is built from 16 residues. The trim removed 6 bases at V and 4 bases at J, leaving 11 bases unmatched. The CDR3 reads CASSLAQGARNQPQHF. The CDR3 nucleotides read TGTGCCAGTAGCCTTGCCCAGGGGGCAAGGAATCAGCCCCAGCATTTT.

The gene calls are TRBV5-1 and TRBJ1-1; unclear D gene. CDR1 is SGHRS and CDR2 is YFSETQ in the germline V gene. V lost 4 bases and J lost 1, with 8 bases in between. The CDR3 has 13 residues. In nucleotides, the CDR3 is TGCGCCAGCAGCCCGACCACGAACACTGAAGCTTTCTTT. Translation gives CASSPTTNTEAFF.

This clonotype was found a few times. The rearrangement uses TRBV27 and TRBJ2-2; no clear D gene. Deletions cut 3 bases from V and 2 bases from J, with 7 bases between. The germline V gene has CDR1 MNHEY and CDR2 SMNVEV (reference sequence). This CDR3 has 14 amino acids. This CDR3 is CASSFQHNTGELFF. As DNA, the CDR3 is TGTGCCAGCAGTTTCCAACATAACACCGGGGAGCTGTTTTTT.

This clonotype was observed a few times. The chain combines TRBV6-1 with TRBJ1-2, with a possible D match to TRBD1 (5 bases). Trimming cost V 4 bases and J 8 bases, with 17 bases left between them. The CDR3 runs to 14 residues. Germline V gene sequence: CDR1 MNHNS, CDR2 SASEGT. This CDR3 is CASSADIFLGGYTF. The CDR3 nucleotides read TGTGCCAGCAGTGCGGACATTTTCTTAGGGGGCTACACCTTC.

J is TRBJ1-2 and V is TRBV10-3; D is uncertain. V lost 6 bases to trimming and J lost 2 bases, with 16 bases between them. The CDR3 has 15 amino acids. The germline V gene encodes CDR1 ENHRY and CDR2 SYGVKD. The DNA for the CDR3 is TGTGCCATCAGGTCCTCCGGGCCTCCAAACTATGGCTACACCTTC. Protein product: CAIRSSGPPNYGYTF.

This clonotype was recorded a few times. V is TRBV2 and J is TRBJ1-1; 7 bases agree with TRBD1. The CDR3 has 13 residues. After removal of 6 bases from V and 5 bases from J, the junction contained 6 bases not matched to a gene. Per germline, CDR1 SNHLY and CDR2 FYNNEI. CDR3 residues: CASRPGGFTEAFF. The CDR3 region has the DNA TGTGCCAGCAGACCAGGGGGGTTTACTGAAGCTTTCTTT.

The gene calls are TRBV18 and TRBJ2-5; D gene ambiguous. V shed 0 bases and J shed 4 bases, with 12 bases lying between them. This CDR3 is 15 amino acids long. CDR1 is KGHSH, CDR2 LQKENI, per germline. In nucleotides, the CDR3 is TGTGCCAGCTCACCACCGATGAGTAGCCGAGAGACCCAGTACTTC. Amino acid sequence: CASSPPMSSRETQYF.

This clonotype showed up just a few times. The chain couples TRBV7-2 to TRBJ2-2; D is possibly TRBD1 or TRBD2 (6 bases each). The germline gives CDR1 SGHTA, CDR2 FQGNSA. CDR3 length: 18 residues. V lost 2 bases, J lost 0 bases, and 16 bases lay in between. CDR3 residues: CASSLYLRGAANTGELFF. In nucleotides, the CDR3 is TGTGCCAGCAGCTTATACCTGAGGGGGGCTGCGAACACCGGGGAGCTGTTTTTT.

The table lists this clonotype with a few counts. The gene calls are TRBV19 and TRBJ1-1; perhaps TRBD1 as D (6 bases). The germline V gene encodes CDR1 LNHDA and CDR2 SQIVND (reference sequence). The CDR3 runs to 14 residues. Trimming took off 6 bases at V and 5 bases at J, with 16 bases between the two ends. CDR3 region: CASSLGQIGTEAFF. Here the CDR3 DNA reads TGTGCCAGTAGCCTAGGACAGATAGGGACTGAAGCTTTCTTT.

This clonotype has more than one count but fewer than ten. The chain uses TRBV24-1 and TRBJ2-5; 7 nucleotides agree with TRBD1. In germline, CDR1 is KGHDR, CDR2 SFDVKD. CDR3 length equals 15 residues. Trimming removed 1 base from V and 4 bases from J; junction bases left unmatched: 5. The CDR3 reads CATSDFEGASETQYF. CDR3 nucleotides: TGTGCCACCAGTGATTTCGAGGGGGCGTCAGAGACCCAGTACTTC.

The chain has TRBV20-1 and TRBJ1-4; D is unclear. This CDR3 has 13 residues. V was trimmed by 5 bases and J by 14 bases, leaving 21 bases between them. From germline, CDR1 is DFQATT and CDR2 SNEGSKA (reference sequence). The CDR3: CSAAVRADPSLFF. CDR3 nucleotides: TGCAGTGCTGCCGTGAGGGCTGACCCGTCCCTGTTTTTT.

V and J are TRBV7-3 and TRBJ2-3; 8 bases align to TRBD2. Germline CDR1 reads SGHTA; CDR2 reads FQGTGA. The V segment lost 5 bases and the J segment 2 bases; nucleotides outside the gene matches: 6. The length of the CDR3 is 15 residues. CDR3: CASSGDGGATDTQYF. The CDR3 DNA is TGTGCCAGCAGCGGGGACGGGGGGGCCACAGATACGCAGTATTTT. The full variable domain, with the rest looked up from reference TRBV7-3 and TRBJ2-3, is GAGVSQTPSNKVTEKGKYVELRCDPISGHTALYWYRQSLGQGPEFLIYFQGTGAADDSGLPNDRFFAVRPEGSVSTLKIQRTERGDSAVYLCASSGDGGATDTQYFGPGTRLTVL.

This clonotype showed up just a few times. This chain uses TRBV6-1 with TRBJ1-2, with 9 bases matching TRBD1. Germline CDR1 reads MNHNS; CDR2 reads SASEGT. V lost 3 bases to trimming and J lost 5 bases; unmatched junction nucleotides: 7. CDR3 length: 15 residues. CDR3 region: CASSDGDRVSYGYTF. CDR3 nucleotides: TGTGCCAGCAGTGACGGGGACAGGGTCTCATATGGCTACACCTTC.

This clonotype was seen more than once but under ten times. The chain joins TRBV20-1 to TRBJ1-2; TRBD1 might be the D (6 bases). Germline V gene data show CDR1 as DFQATT and CDR2 as SNEGSKA (reference sequence). CDR3 length equals 16 residues. Trimming stripped 3 bases from V and 4 bases from J, with 21 bases between. The chain's CDR3 is CSASLGGRLTLYGYTF. The CDR3 coding sequence is TGCAGTGCTAGCCTTGGGGGGCGATTAACCCTCTATGGCTACACCTTC.

The chain has TRBV18 and TRBJ1-5, with D uncertain. Germline V gene lookup returns CDR1 KGHSH and CDR2 LQKENI. The CDR3 spans 15 residues. Between the trimmed V and J ends, which lost 2 bases and 0 bases, there was a span of 8 bases. The CDR3 region has the DNA TGTGCCAGCTCACCAGAGAGTTATAGCAATCAGCCCCAGCATTTT. Translated, it gives CASSPESYSNQPQHF.